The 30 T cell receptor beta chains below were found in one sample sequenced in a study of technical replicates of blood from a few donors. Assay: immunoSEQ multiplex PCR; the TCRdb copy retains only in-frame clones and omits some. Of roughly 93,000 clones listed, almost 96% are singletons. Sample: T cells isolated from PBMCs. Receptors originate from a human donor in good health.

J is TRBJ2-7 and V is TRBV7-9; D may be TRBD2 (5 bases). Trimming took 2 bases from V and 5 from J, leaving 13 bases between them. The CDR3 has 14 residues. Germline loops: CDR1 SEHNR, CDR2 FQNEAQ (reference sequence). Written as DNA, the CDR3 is TGTGCCAGCAGCTTAACTAGGAGTCGCCACGAGCAGTACTTC. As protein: CASSLTRSRHEQYF.

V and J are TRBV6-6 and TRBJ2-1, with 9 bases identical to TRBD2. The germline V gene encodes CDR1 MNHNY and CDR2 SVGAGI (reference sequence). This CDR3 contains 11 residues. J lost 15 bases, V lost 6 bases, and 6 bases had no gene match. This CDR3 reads CASSPGTSPFF. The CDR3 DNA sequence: TGTGCCAGCAGCCCCGGGACTAGCCCGTTCTTC.

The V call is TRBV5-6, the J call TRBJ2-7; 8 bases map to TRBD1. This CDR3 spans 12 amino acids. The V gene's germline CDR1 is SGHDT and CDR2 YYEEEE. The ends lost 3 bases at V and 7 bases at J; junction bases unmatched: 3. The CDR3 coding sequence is TGTGCCAGCAGCTACACAGGGGGGGAGCAGTACTTC. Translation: CASSYTGGEQYF.

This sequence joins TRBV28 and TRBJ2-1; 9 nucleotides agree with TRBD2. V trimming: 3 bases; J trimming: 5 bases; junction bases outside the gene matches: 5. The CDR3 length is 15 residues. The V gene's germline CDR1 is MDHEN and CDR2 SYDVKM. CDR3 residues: CASSFVLAGNNEQFF. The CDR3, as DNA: TGTGCCAGCAGTTTTGTTCTAGCGGGAAACAATGAGCAGTTCTTC.

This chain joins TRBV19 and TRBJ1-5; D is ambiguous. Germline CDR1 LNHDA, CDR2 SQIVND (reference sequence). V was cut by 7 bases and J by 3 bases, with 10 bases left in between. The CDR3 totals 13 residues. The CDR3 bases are TGTGCCAGTAACTTTCTGCCCAATCAGCCCCAGCATTTT. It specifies CASNFLPNQPQHF.

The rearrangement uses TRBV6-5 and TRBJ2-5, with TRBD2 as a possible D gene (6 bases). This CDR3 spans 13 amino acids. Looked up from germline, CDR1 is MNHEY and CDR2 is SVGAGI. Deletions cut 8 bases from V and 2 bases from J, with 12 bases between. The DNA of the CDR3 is TGTGCCAGCGCCACCGGGGGTCAAGAGACCCAGTACTTC. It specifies CASATGGQETQYF.

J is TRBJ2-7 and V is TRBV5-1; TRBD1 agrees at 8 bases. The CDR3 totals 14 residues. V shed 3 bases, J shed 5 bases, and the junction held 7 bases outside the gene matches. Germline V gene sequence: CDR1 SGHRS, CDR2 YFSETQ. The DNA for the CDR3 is TGCGCCAGCAGCTGGACGGGACAGGACAACGAGCAGTACTTC. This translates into CASSWTGQDNEQYF.

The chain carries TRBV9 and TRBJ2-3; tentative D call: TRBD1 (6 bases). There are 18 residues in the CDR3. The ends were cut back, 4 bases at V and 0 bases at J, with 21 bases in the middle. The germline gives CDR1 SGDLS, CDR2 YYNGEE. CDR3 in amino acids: CASSTRGQWAPSTDTQYF. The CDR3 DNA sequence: TGTGCCAGCAGCACCAGGGGCCAATGGGCTCCTAGCACAGATACGCAGTATTTT.

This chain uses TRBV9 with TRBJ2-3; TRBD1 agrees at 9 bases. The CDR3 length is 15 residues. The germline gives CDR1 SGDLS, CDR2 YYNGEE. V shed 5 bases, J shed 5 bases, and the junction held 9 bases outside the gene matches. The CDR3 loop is CASSVTGGQQDTQYF. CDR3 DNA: TGTGCCAGCAGTGTAACAGGGGGCCAACAAGATACGCAGTATTTT. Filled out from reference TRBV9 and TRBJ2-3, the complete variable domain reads DSGVTQTPKHLITATGQRVTLRCSPRSGDLSVYWYQQSLDQGLQFLIQYYNGEERAKGNILERFSAQQFPDLHSELNLSSLELGDSALYFCASSVTGGQQDTQYFGPGTRLTVL.

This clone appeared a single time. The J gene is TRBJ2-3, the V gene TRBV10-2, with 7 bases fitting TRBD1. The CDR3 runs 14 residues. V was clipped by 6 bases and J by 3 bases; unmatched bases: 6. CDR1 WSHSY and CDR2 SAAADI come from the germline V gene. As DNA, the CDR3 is TGCGCCAGCAGGAGGGGACAGCCTACAGATACGCAGTATTTT. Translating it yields CASRRGQPTDTQYF.

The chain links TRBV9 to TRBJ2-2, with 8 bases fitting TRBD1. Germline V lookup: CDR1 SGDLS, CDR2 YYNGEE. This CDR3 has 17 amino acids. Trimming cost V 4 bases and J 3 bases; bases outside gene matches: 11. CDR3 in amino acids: CASSFNPGQVDTGELFF. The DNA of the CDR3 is TGTGCCAGCAGCTTCAACCCGGGACAGGTCGACACCGGGGAGCTGTTTTTT.

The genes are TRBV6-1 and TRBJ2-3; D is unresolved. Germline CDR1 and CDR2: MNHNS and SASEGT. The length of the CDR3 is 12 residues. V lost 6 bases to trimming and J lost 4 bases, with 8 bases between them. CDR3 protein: CASSQNPDTQYF. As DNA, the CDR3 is TGTGCCAGCAGCCAAAATCCAGATACGCAGTATTTT.

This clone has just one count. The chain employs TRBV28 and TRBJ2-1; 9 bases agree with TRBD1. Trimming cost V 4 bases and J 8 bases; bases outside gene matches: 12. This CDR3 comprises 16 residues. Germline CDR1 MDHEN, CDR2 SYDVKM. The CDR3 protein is CASSSAGQGYLHEQFF. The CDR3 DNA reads TGTGCCAGCAGTTCCGCCGGACAGGGGTATTTGCATGAGCAGTTCTTC.

CDR3 amino acids: CASGLARTGGPLVSAFF. The DNA of the CDR3 is TGTGCTAGTGGTTTGGCCCGAACAGGGGGCCCTCTAGTTTCGGCTTTCTTT. The chain couples TRBV12-5 to TRBJ1-1; 9 bases agree with TRBD1. Trimming at V came to 1 base and at J to 11 bases, leaving 17 bases not matched to a gene. The CDR3 spans 17 residues. CDR1 is LGHNT and CDR2 is FRNRAP in the germline V gene.

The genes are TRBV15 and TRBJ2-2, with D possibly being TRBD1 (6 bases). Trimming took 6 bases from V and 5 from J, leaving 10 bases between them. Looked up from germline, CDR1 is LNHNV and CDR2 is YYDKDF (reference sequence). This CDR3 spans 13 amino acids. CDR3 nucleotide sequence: TGTGCCACCAGGTTTACAGGGACCGGGGAGCTGTTTTTT. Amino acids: CATRFTGTGELFF. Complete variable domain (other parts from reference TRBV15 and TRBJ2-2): DAMVIQNPRYQVTQFGKPVTLSCSQTLNHNVMYWYQQKSSQAPKLLFHYYDKDFNNEADTPDNFQSRRPNTSFCFLDIRSPGLGDTAMYLCATRFTGTGELFFGEGSRLTVL.

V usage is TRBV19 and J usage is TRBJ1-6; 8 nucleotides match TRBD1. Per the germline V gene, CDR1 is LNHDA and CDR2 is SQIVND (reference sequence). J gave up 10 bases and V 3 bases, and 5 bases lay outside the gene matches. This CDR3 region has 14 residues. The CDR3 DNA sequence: TGTGCCAGTAGTATCGGACAGGGATGGTCACCCCTCCACTTT. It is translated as CASSIGQGWSPLHF.

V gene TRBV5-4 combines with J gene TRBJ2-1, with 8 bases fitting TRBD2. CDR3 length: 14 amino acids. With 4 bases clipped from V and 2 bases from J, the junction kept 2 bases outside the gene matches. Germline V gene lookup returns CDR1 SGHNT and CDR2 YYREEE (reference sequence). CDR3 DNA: TGTGCCAGCAGCGGGGGACTAGCCTACAATGAGCAGTTCTTC. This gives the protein CASSGGLAYNEQFF.

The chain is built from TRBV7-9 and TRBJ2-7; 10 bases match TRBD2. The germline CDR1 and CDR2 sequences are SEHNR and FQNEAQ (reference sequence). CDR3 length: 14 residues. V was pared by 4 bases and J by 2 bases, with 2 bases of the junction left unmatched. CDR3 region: CASSSSGSPYEQYF. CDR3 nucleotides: TGTGCCAGCAGCTCTAGCGGGAGCCCCTACGAGCAGTACTTC.

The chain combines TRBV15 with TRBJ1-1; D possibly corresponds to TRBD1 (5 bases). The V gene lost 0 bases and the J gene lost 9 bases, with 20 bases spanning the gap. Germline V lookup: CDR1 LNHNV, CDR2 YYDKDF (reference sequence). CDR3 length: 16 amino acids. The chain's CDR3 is CATSRESLWGLPKAFF. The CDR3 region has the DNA TGTGCCACCAGCAGAGAATCTTTGTGGGGACTGCCCAAAGCTTTCTTT.

CDR3 nucleotide sequence: TGTGCCAGCAGTTTTAGGGGCGGGGTTCGCGGCTACACCTTC. This codes for CASSFRGGVRGYTF. V usage is TRBV27 and J usage is TRBJ1-2; tentative D call: TRBD1 (5 bases). Germline V lookup: CDR1 MNHEY, CDR2 SMNVEV (reference sequence). The CDR3 runs to 14 residues. V was cut by 3 bases and J by 8 bases, with 16 bases left in between.

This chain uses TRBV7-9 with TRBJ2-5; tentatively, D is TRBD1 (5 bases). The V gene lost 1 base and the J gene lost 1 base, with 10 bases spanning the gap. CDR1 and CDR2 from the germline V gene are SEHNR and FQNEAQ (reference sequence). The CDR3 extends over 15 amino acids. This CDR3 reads CASSLGTGSQETQYF. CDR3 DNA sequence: TGTGCCAGCAGCTTAGGAACAGGATCCCAAGAGACCCAGTACTTC.

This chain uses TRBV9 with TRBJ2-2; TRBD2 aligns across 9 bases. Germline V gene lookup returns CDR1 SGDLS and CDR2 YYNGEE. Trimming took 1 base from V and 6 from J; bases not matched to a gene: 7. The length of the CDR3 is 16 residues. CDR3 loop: CASSVRGGGAPGELFF. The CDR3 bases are TGTGCCAGCAGCGTAAGGGGCGGGGGGGCCCCCGGGGAGCTGTTTTTT.

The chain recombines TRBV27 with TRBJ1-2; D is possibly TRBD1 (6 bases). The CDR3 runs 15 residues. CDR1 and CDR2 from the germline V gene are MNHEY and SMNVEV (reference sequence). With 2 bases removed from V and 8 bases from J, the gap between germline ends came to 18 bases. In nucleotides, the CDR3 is TGTGCCAGCAGTTTAGGACAGAATGGCTATGGGGGCTACACCTTC. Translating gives CASSLGQNGYGGYTF.

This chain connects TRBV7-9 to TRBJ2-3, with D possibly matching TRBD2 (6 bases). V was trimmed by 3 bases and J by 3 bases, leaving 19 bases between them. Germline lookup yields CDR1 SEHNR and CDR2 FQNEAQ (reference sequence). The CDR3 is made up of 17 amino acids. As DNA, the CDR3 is TGTGCCAGCAGCTTCCCTCCAGCGGGCCGCGGGACAGATACGCAGTATTTT. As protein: CASSFPPAGRGTDTQYF.

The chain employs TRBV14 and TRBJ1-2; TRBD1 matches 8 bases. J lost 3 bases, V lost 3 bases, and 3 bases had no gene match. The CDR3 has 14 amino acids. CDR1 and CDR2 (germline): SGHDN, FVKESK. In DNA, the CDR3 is TGTGCCAGCAGCCAGACAGGGGTTGACTATGGCTACACCTTC. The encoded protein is CASSQTGVDYGYTF. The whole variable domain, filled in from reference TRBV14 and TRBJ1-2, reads EAGVTQFPSHSVIEKGQTVTLRCDPISGHDNLYWYRRVMGKEIKFLLHFVKESKQDESGMPNNRFLAERTGGTYSTLKVQPAELEDSGVYFCASSQTGVDYGYTFGSGTRLTVV.

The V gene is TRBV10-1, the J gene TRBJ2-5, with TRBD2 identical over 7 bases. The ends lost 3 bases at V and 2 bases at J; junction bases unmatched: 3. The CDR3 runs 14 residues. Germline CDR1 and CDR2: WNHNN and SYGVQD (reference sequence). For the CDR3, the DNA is TGCGCCAGCAGTGATCAGCGGGGACAAGAGACCCAGTACTTC. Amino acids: CASSDQRGQETQYF.

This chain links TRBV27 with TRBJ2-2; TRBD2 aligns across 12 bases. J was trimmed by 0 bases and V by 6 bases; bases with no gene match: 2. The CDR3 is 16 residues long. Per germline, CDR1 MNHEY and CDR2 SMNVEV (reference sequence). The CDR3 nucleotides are TGTGCCAGCAGGCGGACTAGCGGGGCGAACACCGGGGAGCTGTTTTTT. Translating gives CASRRTSGANTGELFF.

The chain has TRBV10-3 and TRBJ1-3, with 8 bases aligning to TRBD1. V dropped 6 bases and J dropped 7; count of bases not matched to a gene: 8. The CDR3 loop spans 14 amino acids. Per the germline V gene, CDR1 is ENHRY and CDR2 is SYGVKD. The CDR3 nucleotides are TGTGCCATCAGCGTGACAGGGGATCGTAACACCATATATTTT. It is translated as CAISVTGDRNTIYF.

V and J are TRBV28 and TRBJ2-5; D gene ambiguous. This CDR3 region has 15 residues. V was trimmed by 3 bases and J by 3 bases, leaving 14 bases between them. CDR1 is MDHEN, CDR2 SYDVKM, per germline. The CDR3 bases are TGTGCCAGCAGTTTCGCGCAAACCCCCAAAGAGACCCAGTACTTC. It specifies CASSFAQTPKETQYF.

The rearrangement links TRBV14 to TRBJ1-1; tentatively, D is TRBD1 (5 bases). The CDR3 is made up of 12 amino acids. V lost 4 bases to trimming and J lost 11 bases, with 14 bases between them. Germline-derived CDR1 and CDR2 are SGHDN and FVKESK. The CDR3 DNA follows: TGTGCCAGCAGCCGCCCCGGGGGGGTCGCTTTCTTT. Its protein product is CASSRPGGVAFF.